One sample yielded the 7 T cell receptor beta chains listed below, sequenced in a study of CXCR3-negative and CXCR3-positive naive CD8 T cells. The method, 5' RACE with UMI labels, was used to prepare the TRB cDNA libraries. From its re-call of the 5' RACE reads, TCRdb lists each CDR3 protein once, without DNA. The data show 92,000 or so distinct CDR3 sequences, and the top ten clones hold approximately 0.99%. Source material: naive CXCR3- CD8+ T cells from blood. Subset noted: CD45RO-CCR7+CD27+CD95- naive CD8+ T cells lacking CXCR3 (TNR3-). The receptors come from a human donor in good health. Some clones in this sample may be carry-over from other donors' samples.

This chain links TRBV11-2 with TRBJ2-1; TCRdb's assignment of TRBD1 cannot be checked, as there is no DNA. Germline V gene data show CDR1 as SGHAT and CDR2 as FQNNGV. CDR3 length: 15 residues. CDR3 in amino acids: CASSPVNRVYNEQFF.

Here the CDR3 reads CASSPPVGRDTQYF. The V and J genes are TRBV5-1 and TRBJ2-3; the D call of TRBD1 rests on TCRdb alone, since no DNA is present to check it. From germline, CDR1 is SGHRS and CDR2 YFSETQ. The length of the CDR3 is 14 residues.

The rearrangement links TRBV11-3 to TRBJ2-1; TCRdb calls TRBD1, which cannot be checked without DNA. CDR1 is SGHNT, CDR2 YENEEA, per germline. This CDR3 contains 15 residues. CDR3: CASSLEQVPYNEQFF.

The genes are TRBV29-1 and TRBJ2-5; TCRdb's D call, TRBD1, is unchecked because there is no DNA. CDR1 and CDR2 from the germline V gene are SQVTM and ANQGSEA. The CDR3 totals 13 residues. CDR3 region: CSVDGQGWETQYF.

The rearrangement joins TRBV5-1 to TRBJ2-2. Germline-derived CDR1 and CDR2 are SGHRS and YFSETQ. There are 12 residues in the CDR3. The chain's CDR3 is CASSFNTGELFF.

This clonotype is identified as medium-sized (0.01 to 0.1%) from frequency. The chain joins TRBV29-1 to TRBJ2-1; TCRdb lists TRBD2, though no DNA is available to test this call. CDR1 is SQVTM and CDR2 is ANQGSEA in the germline V gene. This CDR3 has 14 amino acids. The CDR3 sequence: CSVTGTDSYNEQFF.

The chain recombines TRBV7-9 with TRBJ1-1. The CDR3 spans 14 residues. CDR1 and CDR2 from the germline V gene are SEHNR and FQNEAQ (reference sequence). CDR3 loop: CASRGPEGETEAFF.